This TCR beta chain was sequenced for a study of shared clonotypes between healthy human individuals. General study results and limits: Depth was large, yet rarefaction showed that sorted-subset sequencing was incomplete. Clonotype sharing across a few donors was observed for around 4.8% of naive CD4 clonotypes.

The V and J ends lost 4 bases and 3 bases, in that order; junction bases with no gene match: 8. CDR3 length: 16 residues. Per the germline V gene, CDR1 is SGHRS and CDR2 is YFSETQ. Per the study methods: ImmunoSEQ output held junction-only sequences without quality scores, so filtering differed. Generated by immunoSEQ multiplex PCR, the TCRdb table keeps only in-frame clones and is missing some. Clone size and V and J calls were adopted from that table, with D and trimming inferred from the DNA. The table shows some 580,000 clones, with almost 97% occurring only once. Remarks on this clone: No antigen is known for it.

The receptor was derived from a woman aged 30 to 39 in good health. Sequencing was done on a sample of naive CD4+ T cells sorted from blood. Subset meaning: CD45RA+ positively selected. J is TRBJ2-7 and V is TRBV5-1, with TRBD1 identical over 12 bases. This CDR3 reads CASSRSGTGGGYEQYF. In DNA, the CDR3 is TGCGCCAGCAGCAGGTCCGGGACAGGGGGCGGCTACGAGCAGTACTTC.